These T cell receptor beta chains were read from a single sample in a study of shared clonotypes between healthy human individuals. Method: immunoSEQ multiplex PCR; TCRdb's copy keeps in-frame clones and lacks some. This table holds about 2.2 million clones, about 93% found once. Source material: naive CD8+ T cells from PBMCs. Receptors were obtained from a man aged 18 to 30 in good health. Some clones in this sample may be carry-over from other donors' samples. The CDR3 runs from the conserved cysteine through the conserved F or W. The D gene is left open where the match is weak.

>TRBV9|TRBJ2-5|TRBD1
CASSVGQGRSQETQYF
>TRBV28|TRBJ1-2|-
CASSSPRGLNYGYTF
>TRBV4-3|TRBJ2-5|TRBD2
CASSQGRLAAIWAQYF
>TRBV10-2|TRBJ2-5|TRBD1
CASSESDREGETQYF
>TRBV27|TRBJ1-1|-
CASRDLGGATEAFF
>TRBV15|TRBJ2-5|TRBD2
CATSGIAGVKETQYF
>TRBV5-1|TRBJ1-4|TRBD1
CASSQPGTVHEKLFF
>TRBV7-6|TRBJ2-1|-
CASSWRGRGREQFF
>TRBV7-9|TRBJ2-5|-
CASTKDNPGPAETQYF
>TRBV2|TRBJ2-6|-
CASSEWRGARDVLTF
>TRBV27|TRBJ2-3|-
CASSSVTDTQYF
>TRBV27|TRBJ2-3|TRBD2
CASSLVLAGGPDTQYF
>TRBV4-2|TRBJ2-1|TRBD2
CASSQGGWRGDSYNEQFF
>TRBV27|TRBJ2-6|-
CASSLSLDSGANVLTF
>TRBV4-1|TRBJ2-2|-
CASSQQSGELFF
>TRBV7-6|TRBJ1-1|TRBD1
CASSSDRGTEAFF
>TRBV6-5|TRBJ1-4|-
CASSYYGGASNEKLFF
>TRBV6-1|TRBJ1-2|-
CASSPRGDGYTF
>TRBV6-6|TRBJ1-5|-
CASSSGRNQPQHF
>TRBV19|TRBJ1-1|-
CASSIDPGRETEAFF
>TRBV10-3|TRBJ2-7|-
CADKRACTRRHEQYF
>TRBV28|TRBJ2-2|TRBD2
CASSQGLAVTTGELFF
>TRBV7-9|TRBJ2-5|-
CASSASSGQETQYF
>TRBV11-1|TRBJ2-1|-
CASSLGTVYNEQFF
>TRBV27|TRBJ2-1|-
CASSPSTAGEQFF
>TRBV9|TRBJ2-5|TRBD2
CASSVELAGGLETQYF